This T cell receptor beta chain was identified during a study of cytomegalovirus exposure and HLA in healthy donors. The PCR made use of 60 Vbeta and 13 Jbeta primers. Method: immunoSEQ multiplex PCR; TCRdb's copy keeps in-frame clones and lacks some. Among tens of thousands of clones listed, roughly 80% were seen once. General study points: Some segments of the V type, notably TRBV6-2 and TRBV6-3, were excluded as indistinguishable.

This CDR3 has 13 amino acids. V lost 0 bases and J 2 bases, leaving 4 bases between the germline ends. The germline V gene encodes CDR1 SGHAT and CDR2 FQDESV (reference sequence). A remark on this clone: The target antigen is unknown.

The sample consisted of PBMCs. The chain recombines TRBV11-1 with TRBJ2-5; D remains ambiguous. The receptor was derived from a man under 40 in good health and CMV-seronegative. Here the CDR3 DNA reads TGTGCCAGCAGCTTAGCTCAGCAAGAGACCCAGTACTTC. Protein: CASSLAQQETQYF.